This T cell receptor beta chain derives from a study of blood T cell repertoires in COVID-19. Assay used: immunoSEQ multiplex PCR; TCRdb lists only in-frame clones, some missing. Of approximately 200,000 clones listed, 82% are singletons. This CDR3 comprises 14 residues. V gave up 5 bases and J gave up 6 bases, with 13 bases separating them. Germline lookup yields CDR1 SGHVS and CDR2 FQNEAQ. Participants came from fewer than 25 US areas, aged about 18 to 89 years. The rearrangement links TRBV7-8 to TRBJ1-4, with D unresolved. What was sequenced was PBMCs or T cells enriched from blood (not recorded which). This TCR came from a man aged 40-49 years who had recovered from COVID-19. DNA of the CDR3: TGTGCCAGCAGCCGGGAGAATGTCGATGAAAAACTGTTTTTT. This sequence encodes CASSRENVDEKLFF.